The rows below give T cell receptor beta chains drawn from one sample of a study of cytomegalovirus exposure and HLA in healthy donors. Sequencing used immunoSEQ multiplex PCR; TCRdb keeps in-frame clones, though not all of them. This repertoire shows 150,000 to 200,000 clones, almost 80% found once; its top ten account for under 8%. Sequencing used PBMCs. The receptors derive from a man aged 40-50 years in good health and CMV-seropositive. Both conserved end residues are part of each CDR3. D genes are given only for firm matches. Clone sizes are given selectively: once, few, many, or a class where the clone is expanded.

CDR3,D,size,J,V
CASSGRDYLTEAFF,-,-,TRBJ1-1,TRBV9
CASSLDPPGTQYF,-,-,TRBJ2-5,TRBV5-1
CASSLRQGNYEQYF,TRBD1,few,TRBJ2-7,TRBV11-2
CASSHRTSGWSSYNEQFF,TRBD2,once,TRBJ2-1,TRBV14
CASSTRQGFSYGYTF,TRBD1,-,TRBJ1-2,TRBV5-4
CASSVVSGRLNTGELFF,TRBD2,-,TRBJ2-2,TRBV9
CASSMVRGNEQFF,TRBD2,-,TRBJ2-1,TRBV13
CASSVSQRSTGELFF,-,once,TRBJ2-2,TRBV9
CASSLQQGTNQPQHF,TRBD1,-,TRBJ1-5,TRBV28
CASSLAAASGSSPLGELFF,TRBD2,-,TRBJ2-2,TRBV7-9
CSVGGRIEDTQYF,-,-,TRBJ2-3,TRBV29-1
CASSLARGYRTDTQYF,-,-,TRBJ2-3,TRBV5-1
CASSYFAGGNTEAFF,TRBD1,-,TRBJ1-1,TRBV6-5
CASSLGAEPNYGYTF,-,-,TRBJ1-2,TRBV5-5
CASSSYQETQYF,-,-,TRBJ2-5,TRBV6-6
CASSEATVGGRNSQYF,-,once,TRBJ2-4,TRBV6-1
CASRAWDSSYNEQFF,TRBD1,-,TRBJ2-1,TRBV6-5
CASSLAGPGELFF,-,-,TRBJ2-2,TRBV28
CASSSDRVRELFF,TRBD1,-,TRBJ2-2,TRBV18
CASSSITGGPIYF,-,-,TRBJ1-3,TRBV11-3
CASSPDPAITNTDTQYF,-,-,TRBJ2-3,TRBV5-1
CASSAGLAGADTQYF,TRBD2,-,TRBJ2-3,TRBV5-1
CASSPDRGAEAFF,TRBD1,-,TRBJ1-1,TRBV18
CASSSGANEQFF,-,-,TRBJ2-1,TRBV7-8
CASSLYGTGDGYTF,TRBD1,-,TRBJ1-2,TRBV7-9
CASVGLSGENIQYF,-,-,TRBJ2-4,TRBV10-2
CASNPGLAVPSTDTQYF,TRBD2,-,TRBJ2-3,TRBV23-1
CASSLDTGLAANEQFF,TRBD2,-,TRBJ2-1,TRBV7-9
CASSTGTGNSNQPQHF,TRBD1,-,TRBJ1-5,TRBV5-1
CASTRQGGDYGYTF,TRBD1,-,TRBJ1-2,TRBV19
CSVAGYGNNEKLFF,-,-,TRBJ1-4,TRBV29-1
CASTPRGTAAAWVF,-,few,TRBJ2-1,TRBV10-2
CASSRQGWQPQHF,TRBD1,-,TRBJ1-5,TRBV6-1
CASSTSGRAYEQYF,TRBD2,-,TRBJ2-7,TRBV9
CASSPRTSGFYNEQFF,TRBD2,-,TRBJ2-1,TRBV5-1
CASSLVGGSTDTQYF,-,-,TRBJ2-3,TRBV5-1
CASSLREAHEQFF,TRBD2,-,TRBJ2-1,TRBV27
CASSLSLFGTGNNEQFF,TRBD1,-,TRBJ2-1,TRBV13
CASGLFSYEQYF,-,-,TRBJ2-7,TRBV7-9
CASTLSGPGSYEQYF,-,few,-,TRBV28
CASRRGQAAYGYTF,TRBD1,-,TRBJ1-2,TRBV28
CASSRLAGGPNEQFF,TRBD2,-,TRBJ2-1,TRBV28
CASRDQGFTGELFF,-,-,TRBJ2-2,TRBV10-2
CASSLEDEKLFF,-,-,TRBJ1-4,TRBV5-1
CASRVTSGTYEQYF,TRBD2,-,TRBJ2-7,TRBV6-1
CASGLSGAREQYF,-,-,TRBJ2-7,TRBV12-5
CASSSLAGGPTDTQYF,TRBD2,-,TRBJ2-3,TRBV5-1
CASSQDLARGQSYTF,TRBD1,-,TRBJ1-2,TRBV4-1